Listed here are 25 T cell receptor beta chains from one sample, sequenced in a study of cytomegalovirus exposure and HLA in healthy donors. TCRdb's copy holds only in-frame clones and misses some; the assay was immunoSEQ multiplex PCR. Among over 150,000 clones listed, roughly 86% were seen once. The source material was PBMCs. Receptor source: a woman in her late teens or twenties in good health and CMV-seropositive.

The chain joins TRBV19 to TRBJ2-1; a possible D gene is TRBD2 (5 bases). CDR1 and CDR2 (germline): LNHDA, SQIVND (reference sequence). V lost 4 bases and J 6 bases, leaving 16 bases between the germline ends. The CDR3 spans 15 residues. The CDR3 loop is CASSTAGLSTNEQFF. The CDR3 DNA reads TGTGCCAGTAGTACCGCCGGACTGTCCACCAATGAGCAGTTCTTC. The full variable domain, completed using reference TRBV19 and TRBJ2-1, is DGGITQSPKYLFRKEGQNVTLSCEQNLNHDAMYWYRQDPGQGLRLIYYSQIVNDFQKGDIAEGYSVSREKKESFPLTVTSAQKNPTAFYLCASSTAGLSTNEQFFGPGTRLTVL.

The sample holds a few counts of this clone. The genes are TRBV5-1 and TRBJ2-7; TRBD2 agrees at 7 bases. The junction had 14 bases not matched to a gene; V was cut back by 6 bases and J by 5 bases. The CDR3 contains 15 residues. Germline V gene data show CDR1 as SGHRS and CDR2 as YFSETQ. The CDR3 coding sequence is TGCGCCAGCACCGAATCCCGGGAGGTAAGAGACGAGCAGTACTTC. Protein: CASTESREVRDEQYF.

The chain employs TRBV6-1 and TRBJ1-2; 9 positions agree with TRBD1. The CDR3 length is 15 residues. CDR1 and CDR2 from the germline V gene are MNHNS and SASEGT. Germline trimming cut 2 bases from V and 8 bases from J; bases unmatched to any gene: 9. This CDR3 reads CASSELGQGLGGYTF. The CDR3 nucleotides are TGTGCCAGCAGTGAATTGGGACAGGGCCTTGGAGGCTACACCTTC.

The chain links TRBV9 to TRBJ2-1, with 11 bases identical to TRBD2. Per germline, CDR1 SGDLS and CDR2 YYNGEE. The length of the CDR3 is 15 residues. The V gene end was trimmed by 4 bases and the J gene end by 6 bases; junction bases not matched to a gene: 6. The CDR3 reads CASSTGLAGRNEQFF. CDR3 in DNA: TGTGCCAGCAGCACTGGACTAGCGGGCCGCAATGAGCAGTTCTTC.

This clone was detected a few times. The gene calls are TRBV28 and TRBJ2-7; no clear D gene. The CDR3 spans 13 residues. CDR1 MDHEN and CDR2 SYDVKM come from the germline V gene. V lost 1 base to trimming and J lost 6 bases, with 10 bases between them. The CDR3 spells CASSLYRYSEQYF. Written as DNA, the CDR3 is TGTGCCAGCAGTTTATACCGGTACAGCGAGCAGTACTTC. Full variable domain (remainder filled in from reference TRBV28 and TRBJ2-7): DVKVTQSSRYLVKRTGEKVFLECVQDMDHENMFWYRQDPGLGLRLIYFSYDVKMKEKGDIPEGYSVSREKKERFSLILESASTNQTSMYLCASSLYRYSEQYFGPGTRLTVT.

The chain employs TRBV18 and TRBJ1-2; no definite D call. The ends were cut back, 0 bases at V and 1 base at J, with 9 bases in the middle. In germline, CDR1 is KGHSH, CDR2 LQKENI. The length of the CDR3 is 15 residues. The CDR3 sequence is CASSPPGRGNYGYTF. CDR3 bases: TGTGCCAGCTCACCACCGGGCCGGGGTAACTATGGCTACACCTTC.

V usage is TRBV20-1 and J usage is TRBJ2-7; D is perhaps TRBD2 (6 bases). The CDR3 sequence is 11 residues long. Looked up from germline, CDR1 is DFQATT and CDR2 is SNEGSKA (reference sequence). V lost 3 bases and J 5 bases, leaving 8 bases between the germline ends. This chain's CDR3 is CSASGRHEQYF. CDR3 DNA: TGCAGTGCTAGTGGGAGGCACGAGCAGTACTTC.

The DNA for the CDR3 is TGTGCCAGCAGCCCCCAGGGGTTCGGGAACACTGAAGCTTTCTTT. Encoded protein: CASSPQGFGNTEAFF. The chain combines TRBV7-3 with TRBJ1-1; D might be TRBD1 (6 bases). This CDR3 has 15 residues. V was trimmed by 5 bases and J by 1 base, leaving 14 bases between them. CDR1 SGHTA and CDR2 FQGTGA come from the germline V gene.

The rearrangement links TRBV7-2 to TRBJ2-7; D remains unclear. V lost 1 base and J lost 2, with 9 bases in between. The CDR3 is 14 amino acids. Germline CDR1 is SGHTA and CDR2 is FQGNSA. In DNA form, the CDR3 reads TGTGCCAGCAGCTTAGGCAGGAATACCTACGAGCAGTACTTC. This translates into CASSLGRNTYEQYF.

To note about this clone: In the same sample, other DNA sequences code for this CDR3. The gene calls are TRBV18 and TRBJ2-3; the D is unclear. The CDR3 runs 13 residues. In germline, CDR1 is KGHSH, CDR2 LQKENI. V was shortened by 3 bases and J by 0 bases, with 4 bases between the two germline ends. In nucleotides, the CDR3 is TGTGCCAGCTCACCTCCTAGCACAGATACGCAGTATTTT. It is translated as CASSPPSTDTQYF.

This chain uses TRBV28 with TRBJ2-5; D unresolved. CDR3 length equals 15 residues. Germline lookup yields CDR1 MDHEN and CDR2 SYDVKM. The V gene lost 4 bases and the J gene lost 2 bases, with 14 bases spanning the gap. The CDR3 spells CASSSYSHKQETQYF. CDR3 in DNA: TGTGCCAGCAGTTCCTACAGCCACAAACAAGAGACCCAGTACTTC.

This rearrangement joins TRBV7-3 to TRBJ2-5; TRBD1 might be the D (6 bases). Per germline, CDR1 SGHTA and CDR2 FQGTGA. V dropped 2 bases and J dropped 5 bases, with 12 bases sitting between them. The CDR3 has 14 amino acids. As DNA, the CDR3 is TGTGCCAGCAGCTTAGAAGGGGGTGGGGAGACCCAGTACTTC. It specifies CASSLEGGGETQYF.

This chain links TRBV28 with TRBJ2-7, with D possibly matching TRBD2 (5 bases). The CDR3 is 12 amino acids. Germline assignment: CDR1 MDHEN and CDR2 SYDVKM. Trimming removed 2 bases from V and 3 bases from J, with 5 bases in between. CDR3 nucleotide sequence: TGTGCCAGCAGTTTAGAGGGCTACGAGCAGTACTTC. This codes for CASSLEGYEQYF.

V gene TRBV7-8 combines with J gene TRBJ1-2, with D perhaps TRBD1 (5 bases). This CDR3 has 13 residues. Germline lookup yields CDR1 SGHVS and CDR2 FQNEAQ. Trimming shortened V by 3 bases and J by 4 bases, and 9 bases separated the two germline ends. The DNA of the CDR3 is TGTGCCAGCAGCTTCGGACAAAGCTATGGCTACACCTTC. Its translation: CASSFGQSYGYTF. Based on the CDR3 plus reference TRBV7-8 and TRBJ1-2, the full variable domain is GAGVSQSPRYKVAKRGQDVALRCDPISGHVSLFWYQQALGQGPEFLTYFQNEAQLDKSGLPSDRFFAERPEGSVSTLKIQRTQQEDSAVYLCASSFGQSYGYTFGSGTRLTVV.

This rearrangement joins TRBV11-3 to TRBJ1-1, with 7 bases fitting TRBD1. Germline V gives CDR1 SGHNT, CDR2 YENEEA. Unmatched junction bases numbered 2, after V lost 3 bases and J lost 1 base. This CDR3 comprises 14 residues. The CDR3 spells CASSFRTGNTEAFF. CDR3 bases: TGTGCCAGCAGCTTCCGGACAGGGAACACTGAAGCTTTCTTT.

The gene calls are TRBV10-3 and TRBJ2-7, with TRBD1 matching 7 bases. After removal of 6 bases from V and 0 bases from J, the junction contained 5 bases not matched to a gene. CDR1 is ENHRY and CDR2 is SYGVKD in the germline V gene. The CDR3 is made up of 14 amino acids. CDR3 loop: CAISRQGHSYEQYF. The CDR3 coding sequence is TGTGCCATCAGCAGACAGGGCCACTCCTACGAGCAGTACTTC.

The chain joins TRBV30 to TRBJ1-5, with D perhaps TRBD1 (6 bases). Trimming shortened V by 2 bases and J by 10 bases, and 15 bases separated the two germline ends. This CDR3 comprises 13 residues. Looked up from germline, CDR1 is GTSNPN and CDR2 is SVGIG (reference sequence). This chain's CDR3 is CAWSMSTDSPQHF. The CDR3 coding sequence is TGTGCCTGGAGTATGTCAACGGACAGTCCCCAGCATTTT.

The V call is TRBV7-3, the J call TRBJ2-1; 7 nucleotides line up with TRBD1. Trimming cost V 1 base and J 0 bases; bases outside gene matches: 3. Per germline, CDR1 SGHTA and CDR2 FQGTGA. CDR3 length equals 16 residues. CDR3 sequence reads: CASSLIGTVSYNEQFF. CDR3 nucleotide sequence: TGTGCCAGCAGCTTAATCGGGACAGTCTCCTACAATGAGCAGTTCTTC.

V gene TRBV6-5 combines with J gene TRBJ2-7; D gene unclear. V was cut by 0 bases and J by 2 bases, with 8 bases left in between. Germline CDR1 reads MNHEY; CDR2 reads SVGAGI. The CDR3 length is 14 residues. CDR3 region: CASSYSSSTYEQYF. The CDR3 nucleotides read TGTGCCAGCAGTTACTCGAGTAGTACCTACGAGCAGTACTTC.

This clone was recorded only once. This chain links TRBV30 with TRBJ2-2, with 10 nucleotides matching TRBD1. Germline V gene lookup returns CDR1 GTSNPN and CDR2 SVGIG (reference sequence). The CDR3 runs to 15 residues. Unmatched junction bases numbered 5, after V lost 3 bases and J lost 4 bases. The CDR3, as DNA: TGTGCCTGGAGAGGAAGGACAGGGGGCACCGGGGAGCTGTTTTTT. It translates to CAWRGRTGGTGELFF.

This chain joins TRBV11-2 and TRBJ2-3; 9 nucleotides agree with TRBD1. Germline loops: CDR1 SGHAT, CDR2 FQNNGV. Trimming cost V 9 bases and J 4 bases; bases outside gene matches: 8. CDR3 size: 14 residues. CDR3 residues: CASGTGYEADTQYF. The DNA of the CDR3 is TGTGCCAGTGGGACAGGGTATGAGGCAGATACGCAGTATTTT.

The DNA for the CDR3 is TGTGCCAGCAGTGCAGACAGTCAAGAGACCCAGTACTTC. It codes for CASSADSQETQYF. This sequence joins TRBV27 and TRBJ2-5; a weak D match, TRBD1 (5 bases). The germline CDR1 and CDR2 sequences are MNHEY and SMNVEV (reference sequence). The CDR3 is 13 amino acids. V dropped 5 bases and J dropped 2 bases, with 9 bases sitting between them.

Here the CDR3 reads CASSLGGSYETQYF. The CDR3 DNA is TGTGCCAGCAGCTTAGGCGGGAGTTACGAGACCCAGTACTTC. The V and J genes are TRBV11-2 and TRBJ2-5, with 7 bases fitting TRBD2. V shed 1 base and J 5 bases; nucleotides not matched to a gene: 4. CDR1 SGHAT and CDR2 FQNNGV come from the germline V gene. The CDR3 totals 14 residues.

The CDR3 spells CASSWNRDTGELFF. The CDR3 DNA is TGTGCCAGCAGCTGGAACCGGGACACCGGGGAGCTGTTTTTT. The chain combines TRBV11-3 with TRBJ2-2, with D unclear. The CDR3 spans 14 residues. Germline V gene data show CDR1 as SGHNT and CDR2 as YENEEA. V lost 4 bases to trimming and J lost 3 bases, with 9 bases between them.

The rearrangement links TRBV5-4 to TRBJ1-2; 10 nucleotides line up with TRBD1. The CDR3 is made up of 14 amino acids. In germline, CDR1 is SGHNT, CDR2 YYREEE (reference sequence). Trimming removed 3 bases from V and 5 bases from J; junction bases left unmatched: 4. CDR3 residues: CASSWTGQGYGYTF. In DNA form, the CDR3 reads TGTGCCAGCAGCTGGACGGGACAGGGGTATGGCTACACCTTC. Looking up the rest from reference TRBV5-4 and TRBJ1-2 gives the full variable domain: ETGVTQSPTHLIKTRGQQVTLRCSSQSGHNTVSWYQQALGQGPQFIFQYYREEENGRGNFPPRFSGLQFPNYSSELNVNALELDDSALYLCASSWTGQGYGYTFGSGTRLTVV.